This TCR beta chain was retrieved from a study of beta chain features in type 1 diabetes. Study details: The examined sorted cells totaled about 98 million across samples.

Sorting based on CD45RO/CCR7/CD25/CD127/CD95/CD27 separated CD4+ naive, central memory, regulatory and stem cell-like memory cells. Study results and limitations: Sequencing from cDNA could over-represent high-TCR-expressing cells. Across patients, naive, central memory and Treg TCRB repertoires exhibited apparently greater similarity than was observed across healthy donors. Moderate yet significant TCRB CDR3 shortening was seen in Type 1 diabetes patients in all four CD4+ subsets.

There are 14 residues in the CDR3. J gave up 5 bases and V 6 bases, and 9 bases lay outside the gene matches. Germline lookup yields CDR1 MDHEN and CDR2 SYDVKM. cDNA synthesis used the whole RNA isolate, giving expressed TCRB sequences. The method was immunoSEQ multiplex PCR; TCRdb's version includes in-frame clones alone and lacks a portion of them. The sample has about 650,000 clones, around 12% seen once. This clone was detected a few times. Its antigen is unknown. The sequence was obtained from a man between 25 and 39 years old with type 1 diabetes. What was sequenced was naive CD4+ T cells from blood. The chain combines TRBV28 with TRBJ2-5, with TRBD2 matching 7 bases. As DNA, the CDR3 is TGTGCCAGCAGGGGGGGGACGGCGGTGGAGACCCAGTACTTC. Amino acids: CASRGGTAVETQYF.